The 15 T cell receptor beta chains presented below share a single source sample, sequenced in a study of T cells in tuberculosis. Sorting used thawed, overnight-rested PBMC stained with anti-CD3, a viability dye and GMM-loaded CD1B tetramer. The CD1B tetramers carried C32 glucose monomycolate purified from Rhodococcus equi. Profiling relied on immunoSEQ multiplex PCR, and the TCRdb table lists in-frame clones only, not all of them. The repertoire includes 85,000 to 90,000 clones, around 90% of them detected once, and under 2.5% sits in the top ten. The sample was CD1b-GMM tetramer-negative cells sorted from PBMCs. All receptors derive from an adult woman with latent tuberculosis.

V and J are TRBV7-6 and TRBJ2-5; TRBD2 might be the D (5 bases). V gave up 2 bases and J gave up 3 bases, with 19 bases separating them. The CDR3 sequence is 17 residues long. CDR1 and CDR2 from the germline V gene are SGHVS and FNYEAQ. CDR3: CASSLLAPSVIEETQYF. CDR3 bases: TGTGCCAGCAGCTTACTAGCCCCCTCGGTAATTGAAGAGACCCAGTACTTC.

This clone appeared a single time. The V call is TRBV27, the J call TRBJ1-4; 7 bases match TRBD1. The CDR3 has 12 amino acids. J was trimmed by 11 bases and V by 3 bases; bases with no gene match: 3. CDR1 MNHEY and CDR2 SMNVEV come from the germline V gene (reference sequence). CDR3 sequence: CASSFQQGKLFF. The CDR3 region has the DNA TGTGCCAGCAGTTTCCAACAGGGGAAACTGTTTTTT.

The genes are TRBV5-4 and TRBJ2-2, with 8 positions matching TRBD2. Trimming cost V 0 bases and J 7 bases; bases outside gene matches: 11. Germline loops: CDR1 SGHNT, CDR2 YYREEE (reference sequence). The CDR3 spans 17 residues. The CDR3 reads CASSLARSGGPGGELFF. DNA of the CDR3: TGTGCCAGCAGCTTGGCCCGGTCGGGGGGGCCCGGCGGGGAGCTGTTTTTT.

This clone was seen only a few times. The chain joins TRBV6-1 to TRBJ2-3, with 10 bases lining up with TRBD1. Trimming at V came to 2 bases and at J to 5 bases, leaving 7 bases not matched to a gene. The CDR3 length is 16 residues. CDR1 MNHNS and CDR2 SASEGT come from the germline V gene. The CDR3, as DNA: TGTGCCAGCAGTGAAATGGGGACAGGGGCGTTAGATACGCAGTATTTT. Translating gives CASSEMGTGALDTQYF.

The CDR3 DNA follows: TGCGCCAGCAGCTTGGCGCAGGGCGGCACTGAAGCTTTCTTT. It translates to CASSLAQGGTEAFF. V usage is TRBV5-1 and J usage is TRBJ1-1, with D maybe TRBD1 (5 bases). Trimming stripped 0 bases from V and 4 bases from J, with 10 bases between. CDR3 length equals 14 residues. The germline V gene encodes CDR1 SGHRS and CDR2 YFSETQ.

The CDR3 nucleotides read TGTGCCAGCAGCGTAGCGATTGGGGGGAATGAGCAGTTCTTC. Encoded protein: CASSVAIGGNEQFF. The rearrangement links TRBV9 to TRBJ2-1, with a tentative D call TRBD2 (6 bases). The CDR3 length is 14 residues. The V end was cut by 0 bases, the J end by 7 bases, with 11 bases between. The germline CDR1 and CDR2 sequences are SGDLS and YYNGEE.

V usage is TRBV5-1 and J usage is TRBJ2-2, with TRBD1 matching 10 bases. This CDR3 has 16 amino acids. Germline CDR1 SGHRS, CDR2 YFSETQ. V was clipped by 1 base and J by 4 bases; unmatched bases: 4. The CDR3 sequence: CASSLIRTGGTGELFF. In nucleotides, the CDR3 is TGCGCCAGCAGCTTGATTCGGACAGGGGGCACCGGGGAGCTGTTTTTT. Full variable domain (missing parts from reference TRBV5-1 and TRBJ2-2): KAGVTQTPRYLIKTRGQQVTLSCSPISGHRSVSWYQQTPGQGLQFLFEYFSETQRNKGNFPGRFSGRQFSNSRSEMNVSTLELGDSALYLCASSLIRTGGTGELFFGEGSRLTVL.

The chain employs TRBV19 and TRBJ1-2; the match to TRBD1 covers 7 bases. J gave up 3 bases and V 4 bases, and 5 bases lay outside the gene matches. This CDR3 contains 14 residues. The germline V gene encodes CDR1 LNHDA and CDR2 SQIVND (reference sequence). The chain's CDR3 is CASSKGQVDYGYTF. The CDR3 coding sequence is TGTGCCAGTAGTAAAGGACAGGTCGACTATGGCTACACCTTC.

J is TRBJ1-2 and V is TRBV11-2; perhaps TRBD1 as D (6 bases). This CDR3 spans 14 amino acids. Germline CDR1 and CDR2: SGHAT and FQNNGV. V lost 5 bases and J lost 8, with 18 bases in between. The CDR3 DNA follows: TGTGCCAGCAGCCCCTGGGGGCAGGGTATAGGCTACACCTTC. Residues: CASSPWGQGIGYTF.

This clone has only one observation. The rearrangement uses TRBV5-8 and TRBJ2-7, with TRBD1 as a possible D gene (7 bases). The CDR3 spans 14 residues. Trimming took off 4 bases at V and 6 bases at J, with 17 bases between the two ends. CDR1 and CDR2 (germline): SGHTS, YDEGEE. CDR3 in DNA: TGTGCCAGCAGCCGCCGACAGGGACTGGGCGAGCAGTACTTC. Translation gives CASSRRQGLGEQYF.

The chain couples TRBV5-1 to TRBJ1-6; 7 nucleotides agree with TRBD1. CDR1 and CDR2 from the germline V gene are SGHRS and YFSETQ. This CDR3 region has 17 residues. V shed 0 bases and J 7 bases; nucleotides not matched to a gene: 10. CDR3 protein: CASSLEGQRIPNSPLHF. The CDR3 DNA sequence: TGCGCCAGCAGCTTGGAGGGACAGCGAATCCCGAATTCACCCCTCCACTTT.

This chain uses TRBV2 with TRBJ2-3; 9 bases line up with TRBD1. Trimming cost V 7 bases and J 2 bases; bases outside gene matches: 4. The CDR3 is 14 residues long. Germline CDR1 and CDR2: SNHLY and FYNNEI. In DNA, the CDR3 is TGTGCCAGCAAAGGGACAGGGCACACAGATACGCAGTATTTT. Protein product: CASKGTGHTDTQYF.

V gene TRBV18 combines with J gene TRBJ1-4; D might be TRBD1 (5 bases). Between the trimmed V and J ends, which lost 2 bases and 5 bases, there was a span of 9 bases. The germline gives CDR1 KGHSH, CDR2 LQKENI. The CDR3 consists of 14 residues. The CDR3 sequence is CASSPLTDNEKLFF. CDR3 nucleotides: TGTGCCAGCTCACCATTGACAGACAATGAAAAACTGTTTTTT. The variable domain in full, with the rest retrieved from reference TRBV18 and TRBJ1-4, is NAGVMQNPRHLVRRRGQEARLRCSPMKGHSHVYWYRQLPEEGLKFMVYLQKENIIDESGMPKERFSAEFPKEGPSILRIQQVVRGDSAAYFCASSPLTDNEKLFFGSGTQLSVL.

This chain joins TRBV15 and TRBJ1-5; D is uncertain. The ends were cut back, 5 bases at V and 0 bases at J, with 11 bases in the middle. This CDR3 is built from 15 residues. Germline V gene sequence: CDR1 LNHNV, CDR2 YYDKDF (reference sequence). CDR3 amino acids: CATSPAGFSNQPQHF. The CDR3 coding sequence is TGTGCCACCAGCCCCGCGGGATTTAGCAATCAGCCCCAGCATTTT.

The chain is built from TRBV30 and TRBJ2-2; possible D gene TRBD1, 6 bases. The V end lost 3 bases, the J end lost 7 bases, and 12 bases lay between the germline ends. Germline V gene sequence: CDR1 GTSNPN, CDR2 SVGIG (reference sequence). The CDR3 spans 13 residues. CDR3 region: CAWRERGSGELFF. The CDR3 DNA follows: TGTGCCTGGAGAGAAAGGGGGAGCGGGGAGCTGTTTTTT.